This T cell receptor (beta chain) was obtained from a study of early T cells in non-severe SARS-CoV-2 infection. Study background: Sequencing of bulk RNA from unsorted whole blood was done, without chain pairing.

The TCR library protocol was used to attach unique molecular identifiers. These identifiers were attached to individual cDNA molecules. One entry per CDR3 protein results from TCRdb running MiXCR on the 5' RACE reads. The repertoire includes 55,000 to 80,000 distinct CDR3 sequences, over 9.5% of them detected once, and around 6.7% sits in the top ten. The CDR3 is 16 amino acids. Trimming pared 6 bases from V and 0 bases from J, leaving 12 bases between. The V gene's germline CDR1 is MNHEY and CDR2 SMNVEV (reference sequence). The chain couples TRBV27 to TRBJ2-6; tentatively, D is TRBD1 (5 bases). This TCR came from an adult who was a healthcare worker with PCR-confirmed SARS-CoV-2 infection or an uninfected control (not recorded which). Sample: whole blood. This CDR3 reads CASRTGSPSGANVLTF. CDR3 sequence (DNA): TGTGCCAGCAGAACAGGTTCGCCCTCTGGGGCCAACGTCCTGACTTTC. The full variable domain, in which reference TRBV27 and TRBJ2-6 provide the parts outside the CDR3, is EAQVTQNPRYLITVTGKKLTVTCSQNMNHEYMSWYRQDPGLGLRQIYYSMNVEVTDKGDVPEGYKVSRKEKRNFPLILESPSPNQTSLYFCASRTGSPSGANVLTFGAGSRLTVL.